The next 27 T cell receptor beta chains were all read from a single sample in a study of T cell clonality in common variable immunodeficiency. Generated by immunoSEQ multiplex PCR, the TCRdb table keeps only in-frame clones and is missing some. Recorded here are about 34,000 clones, none singletons. The sequencing sample was made of peripheral blood mononuclear cells. All receptors derive from a person between 18 and 75 years old in good health.

This clone was seen ten or more times. The CDR3 is cut off 3 residues early in the read; its end comes from the germline J gene. J is TRBJ2-3 and V is TRBV13; 10 nucleotides agree with TRBD2. This CDR3 comprises 18 residues. Germline assignment: CDR1 PRHDT and CDR2 FYEKMQ (reference sequence). Germline trimming cut 4 bases from V and 2 bases from J; bases unmatched to any gene: 12. The sequenced CDR3 bases are TGTGCCAGCAGCTGGACTAGCGGAAGCCTCAGTAACACAGATACG. Its translation: CASSWTSGSLSNTDT. The CDR3, in full, reads CASSWTSGSLSNTDTQYF.

This clone came up many times. The read comes to an end 3 residues before the CDR3 does, leaving the germline J gene to fill in the end. The genes are TRBV20-1 and TRBJ2-7; 8 positions match TRBD2. CDR1 is DFQATT, CDR2 SNEGSKA, per germline (reference sequence). V trimming: 2 bases; J trimming: 0 bases; junction bases outside the gene matches: 6. The length of the CDR3 is 15 residues. The CDR3 region is CSARRLAGGSYEQYF. CDR3 DNA (partial): TGCAGTGCTAGACGGCTGGCGGGAGGCTCCTACGAG.

This clone was counted ten times or more. The read ends 3 residues shy of where the CDR3 ends; the end is completed using the germline J gene. The chain has TRBV18 and TRBJ2-5; no clear D. The CDR3 extends over 12 amino acids. The V gene lost 3 bases and the J gene lost 0 bases, with 2 bases spanning the gap. Germline values: CDR1 KGHSH, CDR2 LQKENI. The DNA read from the CDR3 is TGTGCCAGCTCACCTAACCAAGAGACC. Its translation is CASSPNQET. The full CDR3 sequence reads CASSPNQETQYF.

This clone showed up many times. Here the CDR3 reads CASSPDRAYEQYF. CDR3 DNA, as far as it was read: TGTGCCAGCAGTCCGGACAGGGCCTACGAG. The chain carries TRBV12-3 or TRBV12-4 and TRBJ2-7; 8 bases line up with TRBD1. Read data end 3 residues before the CDR3 end; the end is taken from the germline J gene. V lost 5 bases and J lost 2; bases outside the gene matches: 2. The CDR3 consists of 13 residues.

In its sample, this clone was seen many times. The read falls 3 residues short of the CDR3 end, and the missing part is taken from the germline J gene. This chain joins TRBV7-2 and TRBJ2-5; 12 nucleotides agree with TRBD1. CDR1 and CDR2 (germline): SGHTA, FQGNSA. The CDR3 runs 15 residues. The junction had 6 bases not matched to a gene; V was cut back by 5 bases and J by 5 bases. The CDR3 sequence is CASSPGQGAGETQYF. The part of the CDR3 DNA that was read is TGTGCCAGCAGCCCGGGACAGGGGGCGGGGGAGACC.

This clone was detected many times. The read is 3 residues too short to cover the CDR3 end, so that end is filled in from the germline J gene. V usage is TRBV19 and J usage is TRBJ2-1; TRBD2 matches at 9 bases. With V trimmed by 1 base and J by 7 bases, 2 bases remained unmatched. The CDR3 length is 14 residues. Germline CDR1 LNHDA, CDR2 SQIVND (reference sequence). CDR3 protein: CASSIGTSVNEQFF. CDR3 DNA (partial): TGTGCCAGTAGTATAGGGACTAGCGTAAATGAG.

This clone was seen repeatedly, ten times or more. Coverage ceases 3 residues before the CDR3 finishes, and the germline J gene fills in the end. The chain recombines TRBV2 with TRBJ2-2; D not certain. CDR1 is SNHLY, CDR2 FYNNEI, per germline. V was shortened by 5 bases and J by 0 bases, with 7 bases between the two germline ends. This CDR3 region has 14 residues. This chain's CDR3 is CASSLTTNTGELFF. CDR3 DNA, as far as it was read: TGTGCCAGCAGTCTGACAACGAACACCGGGGAG.

This clone was picked up many times. The read finishes 3 residues shy of the CDR3 end, and the germline J gene is used to complete it. The chain links TRBV20-1 to TRBJ2-1, with D uncertain. Germline CDR1 reads DFQATT; CDR2 reads SNEGSKA (reference sequence). Trimming cost V 5 bases and J 9 bases, with 23 bases left between them. This CDR3 region has 15 residues. CDR3 DNA, as far as it was read: TGCAGTGCTCCCAACCGACATTTACCCAAAGGTGAG. Translating gives CSAPNRHLPKGE. The whole CDR3 sequence is CSAPNRHLPKGEQFF.

Only a few counts were recorded for this clone. The missing CDR3 end, 3 residues past where the read stops, is filled in from the germline J gene. V gene TRBV11-2 combines with J gene TRBJ2-2; a weak D match, TRBD2 (6 bases). The CDR3 length is 15 residues. Germline V gives CDR1 SGHAT, CDR2 FQNNGV. Trimming cost V 3 bases and J 0 bases, with 8 bases left between them. CDR3 in amino acids: CASSLPGANTGELFF. CDR3 DNA, as far as it was read: TGTGCCAGCAGCTTGCCGGGGGCGAACACCGGGGAG. Drawing the rest from reference TRBV11-2 and TRBJ2-2, the complete variable domain is EAGVAQSPRYKIIEKRQSVAFWCNPISGHATLYWYQQILGQGPKLLIQFQNNGVVDDSQLPKDRFSAERLKGVDSTLKIQPAKLEDSAVYLCASSLPGANTGELFFGEGSRLTVL.

This clone was counted many times. Read sequence stops 3 residues before the CDR3 end, and the germline J gene provides the missing end. This sequence joins TRBV2 and TRBJ2-7; D perhaps matches TRBD1 (5 bases). Trimming stripped 4 bases from V and 4 bases from J, with 23 bases between. The CDR3 has 17 amino acids. The germline V gene has CDR1 SNHLY and CDR2 FYNNEI. The CDR3 bases that were read are TGTGCCAGCAGTGGGGCAGGACACGACCCGTTGATTTACGAG. Translating it yields CASSGAGHDPLIYE. The complete CDR3 reads CASSGAGHDPLIYEQYF. Based on the CDR3 plus reference TRBV2 and TRBJ2-7, the full variable domain is EPEVTQTPSHQVTQMGQEVILRCVPISNHLYFYWYRQILGQKVEFLVSFYNNEISEKSEIFDDQFSVERPDGSNFTLKIRSTKLEDSAMYFCASSGAGHDPLIYEQYFGPGTRLTVT.

This clone has at least ten counts. The CDR3 end lies 3 residues beyond the end of the read and is filled in from the germline J gene. The V and J genes are TRBV27 and TRBJ2-1; a possible D gene is TRBD1 (7 bases). The CDR3 sequence is 15 residues long. Trimming left V 6 bases short and J 5 bases short, with 17 bases between. Germline CDR1 is MNHEY and CDR2 is SMNVEV (reference sequence). The CDR3 loop is CASSPGGGYDNEQFF. Incomplete CDR3 DNA: TGTGCCAGCAGCCCTGGAGGGGGCTATGACAATGAG.

This clone was found many times. The read finishes 3 residues shy of the CDR3 end, and the germline J gene is used to complete it. The chain combines TRBV20-1 with TRBJ1-5; D might be TRBD1 (6 bases). CDR3 length equals 14 residues. V lost 4 bases and J lost 7, with 17 bases in between. The germline V gene has CDR1 DFQATT and CDR2 SNEGSKA (reference sequence). CDR3 amino acids: CSATTPGAGQPQHF. The sequenced CDR3 bases are TGCAGTGCTACTACCCCAGGGGCGGGCCAGCCC.

Concerning this clone itself: The read terminates 3 residues before the CDR3 end, so the remaining end is supplied by the germline J gene. The V and J genes are TRBV2 and TRBJ1-1; unclear D gene. CDR1 is SNHLY and CDR2 is FYNNEI in the germline V gene. There are 15 residues in the CDR3. V was clipped by 6 bases and J by 7 bases, with 21 bases between them. CDR3 DNA, as far as it was read: TGTGCCAGCAGGGAATTCGGATTGAGCGCTGGTGAA. Amino acid sequence: CASREFGLSAGE. The whole CDR3 is CASREFGLSAGEAFF.

This clone was recorded many times. The DNA ends 3 residues before the CDR3 does, and the rest of the CDR3 is filled in from the germline J gene. The genes are TRBV28 and TRBJ2-3, with 11 bases aligning to TRBD2. Germline V gene lookup returns CDR1 MDHEN and CDR2 SYDVKM. CDR3 length: 15 residues. The CDR3 bases that were read are TGTGCCAGCAATGATAAACTAGCGGGAGTGGAGGCG. Amino acids: CASNDKLAGVEA. The entire CDR3 protein reads CASNDKLAGVEAQYF.

This clone came up many times. The read stops 3 residues short of the end of the CDR3; the missing end is completed from the germline J gene. The chain links TRBV7-8 to TRBJ2-3; 8 bases are a match to TRBD1. The junction had 7 bases not matched to a gene; V was cut back by 4 bases and J by 4 bases. The germline V gene has CDR1 SGHVS and CDR2 FQNEAQ. The CDR3 is made up of 15 amino acids. The CDR3 reads CASSSTGRGPDTQYF. The DNA read from the CDR3 is TGTGCCAGCAGCTCCACAGGCAGGGGGCCAGATACG.

This clone was detected ten times or more. The CDR3 end lies 3 residues beyond the end of the read and is filled in from the germline J gene. This chain links TRBV19 with TRBJ2-1; 12 positions agree with TRBD2. The CDR3 totals 17 residues. The J segment lost 4 bases and the V segment lost 1 base, leaving 5 bases of the junction unmatched. The germline gives CDR1 LNHDA, CDR2 SQIVND (reference sequence). The part of the CDR3 DNA that was read is TGTGCCAGTAGTATAGCACTAGCGGGAGGAGAATACAATGAG. Protein: CASSIALAGGEYNE. The entire CDR3 protein reads CASSIALAGGEYNEQFF.

This clone was seen many times. Read sequence stops 3 residues before the CDR3 end, and the germline J gene provides the missing end. The chain is built from TRBV7-2 and TRBJ1-5; 7 bases agree with TRBD1. The V and J ends lost 1 base and 6 bases, in that order; junction bases with no gene match: 3. This CDR3 spans 14 amino acids. CDR1 and CDR2 from the germline V gene are SGHTA and FQGNSA. Incomplete CDR3 DNA: TGTGCCAGCAGCTTAGACAGGGGAGGTCAGCCC. It specifies CASSLDRGGQP. The entire CDR3 protein is CASSLDRGGQPQHF.

Many counts were recorded for this clone. The read ends 3 residues before the CDR3 terminus; that terminus is restored from the germline J gene. The rearrangement links TRBV10-3 to TRBJ2-3; perhaps TRBD2 as D (6 bases). Germline V gene sequence: CDR1 ENHRY, CDR2 SYGVKD. The CDR3 covers 13 residues. V dropped 8 bases and J dropped 1 base, with 10 bases sitting between them. Here the CDR3 reads CAIQRAGTDTQYF. The CDR3 bases that were read are TGTGCCATCCAGCGGGCTGGCACAGATACG.

This clone was seen many times. Read sequence stops 3 residues before the CDR3 end, and the germline J gene provides the missing end. The chain employs TRBV20-1 and TRBJ1-1, with D possibly TRBD1 on 5 matching bases. The V end lost 4 bases, the J end lost 2 bases, and 17 bases lay between the germline ends. Germline CDR1 and CDR2: DFQATT and SNEGSKA (reference sequence). CDR3 length: 15 residues. CDR3 sequence: CSATAGTSRNTEAFF. Incomplete CDR3 DNA: TGCAGTGCTACCGCCGGGACTTCGAGAAACACTGAA.

This clone was seen repeatedly, ten times or more. The read halts 3 residues ahead of the CDR3 end, with the missing end drawn from the germline J gene. This chain links TRBV29-1 with TRBJ2-2; the match to TRBD2 covers 14 bases. Germline V lookup: CDR1 SQVTM, CDR2 ANQGSEA. The V segment lost 7 bases and the J segment 6 bases; nucleotides outside the gene matches: 10. The CDR3 totals 16 residues. The part of the CDR3 DNA that was read is TGCAGCGGGAAATCCGGGACTAGCGGGAGTCCCGGGGAG. It yields the protein CSGKSGTSGSPGE. The entire CDR3 sequence reads CSGKSGTSGSPGELFF.

About this clone: The read terminates 3 residues ahead of where the CDR3 ends, so the germline J gene completes it. The chain joins TRBV10-3 to TRBJ2-1; 9 bases line up with TRBD1. The V and J ends lost 0 bases and 6 bases, in that order; junction bases with no gene match: 6. The CDR3 contains 16 residues. CDR1 and CDR2 (germline): ENHRY, SYGVKD. The CDR3 DNA, read in part, is TGTGCCATCAGTGAGTCCGGGACAGGGTCTAGCAATGAG. Residues: CAISESGTGSSNE. The whole CDR3 reads CAISESGTGSSNEQFF.

This clone occurred many times. The sequenced fragment ends 3 residues before the CDR3 boundary, so the rest is inferred from the germline J gene. The chain carries TRBV19 and TRBJ2-1, with TRBD2 matching over 10 bases. V was pared by 6 bases and J by 3 bases, with 5 bases of the junction left unmatched. Looked up from germline, CDR1 is LNHDA and CDR2 is SQIVND (reference sequence). The CDR3 length is 15 residues. CDR3 loop: CASRALAGVYNEQFF. The CDR3 DNA, read in part, is TGTGCCAGTAGGGCTCTAGCGGGAGTCTACAATGAG.

In its sample, this clone was seen a few times. CDR3 protein: CASSSGDSNEKLFF. The CDR3 bases that were read are TGTGCCAGCAGCTCCGGGGATTCAAATGAAAAA. The chain combines TRBV11-2 with TRBJ1-4; D is undetermined. The CDR3 end lies 3 residues beyond the end of the read and is filled in from the germline J gene. The CDR3 contains 14 residues. Deletions cut 4 bases from V and 5 bases from J, with 11 bases between. Germline V lookup: CDR1 SGHAT, CDR2 FQNNGV.

This clone has at least ten counts. The read ends 3 residues shy of where the CDR3 ends; the end is completed using the germline J gene. This rearrangement joins TRBV20-1 to TRBJ1-5; D remains ambiguous. The CDR3 is made up of 15 amino acids. V lost 0 bases to trimming and J lost 2 bases, with 11 bases between them. Germline lookup yields CDR1 DFQATT and CDR2 SNEGSKA (reference sequence). CDR3 DNA, as far as it was read: TGCAGTGCTAGAGATTGGCAGGAGGGCAATCAGCCC. Protein sequence: CSARDWQEGNQP. The entire CDR3 protein reads CSARDWQEGNQPQHF.

This clone showed up many times. The read halts 3 residues ahead of the CDR3 end, with the missing end drawn from the germline J gene. The chain employs TRBV18 and TRBJ1-1; D perhaps matches TRBD1 (5 bases). Germline loops: CDR1 KGHSH, CDR2 LQKENI. Trimming cost V 3 bases and J 6 bases, with 11 bases left between them. The CDR3 consists of 13 residues. The CDR3 loop reads CASSPQRQSEAFF. CDR3 DNA (partial): TGTGCCAGCTCACCGCAGAGACAGTCTGAA. The variable domain in full, with the rest retrieved from reference TRBV18 and TRBJ1-1, is NAGVMQNPRHLVRRRGQEARLRCSPMKGHSHVYWYRQLPEEGLKFMVYLQKENIIDESGMPKERFSAEFPKEGPSILRIQQVVRGDSAAYFCASSPQRQSEAFFGQGTRLTVV.

This clone has ten or more counts. The CDR3 goes on 3 residues after the read ends, and that part is filled in from the germline J gene. The chain carries TRBV20-1 and TRBJ2-3, with a possible D match to TRBD2 (5 bases). CDR1 is DFQATT, CDR2 SNEGSKA, per germline (reference sequence). The CDR3 is 15 residues long. V gave up 6 bases and J gave up 1 base, with 17 bases separating them. The sequenced CDR3 bases are TGCAGTGCCCCATTACGGGCCGGGGGCACAGATACG. Its protein product is CSAPLRAGGTDT. The whole CDR3 protein reads CSAPLRAGGTDTQYF.

In its sample, this clone was seen many times. Coverage ceases 3 residues before the CDR3 finishes, and the germline J gene fills in the end. The rearrangement links TRBV20-1 to TRBJ2-3; D is uncertain. This CDR3 is built from 10 residues. CDR1 and CDR2 from the germline V gene are DFQATT and SNEGSKA (reference sequence). Trimming pared 6 bases from V and 4 bases from J, leaving 5 bases between. CDR3 residues: CSATSDTQYF. CDR3 DNA (partial): TGCAGTGCAACATCAGATACG.